This T cell receptor beta chain was recorded in a study of technical replicates of blood from a few donors. The assay was immunoSEQ multiplex PCR, and TCRdb's table has in-frame clones only and misses some. This sample has about 81,000 clones; 95% to 97% occur once, and the top ten carry roughly 0.21%. The sample comprised T cells isolated from PBMCs. The receptor was isolated from a human donor in good health.

The CDR3 reads CASSSDRVSTEAFF. The CDR3 nucleotides read TGCGCCAGCAGCTCGGACAGGGTATCCACTGAAGCTTTCTTT. The J gene is TRBJ1-1, the V gene TRBV5-1; TRBD1 matches at 8 bases. The CDR3 runs to 14 residues. The germline CDR1 and CDR2 sequences are SGHRS and YFSETQ. Trimming at V came to 3 bases and at J to 4 bases, leaving 5 bases not matched to a gene.